The next 29 T cell receptor beta chains were all read from a single sample in a study of T-cell memory formation after mild COVID-19. TCRdb ran MiXCR on the 5' RACE reads and lists one entry per CDR3 protein. The sample consists of about 560,000 distinct CDR3 sequences, around 15% of them appearing once. The specimen sequenced was PBMCs or a T cell subset sorted from them (not recorded which). All receptors come from an adult woman who had mild COVID-19 (a few samples of this study predate the infection). Cell type and time point are not known.

This chain uses TRBV5-6 with TRBJ2-7, with 8 bases lining up with TRBD1. Losses at the gene ends were 4 bases for V and 4 bases for J; bases not matched to a gene: 10. Germline CDR1 reads SGHDT; CDR2 reads YYEEEE. The CDR3 extends over 15 amino acids. CDR3 sequence reads: CASSPIPDRAYEQYF. The CDR3 nucleotides are TGTGCCAGCAGCCCGATCCCGGACAGGGCTTACGAGCAGTACTTC.

This clonotype was counted ten times or more. The V call is TRBV5-1, the J call TRBJ1-4, with a possible D match to TRBD1 (5 bases). Per the germline V gene, CDR1 is SGHRS and CDR2 is YFSETQ. V lost 0 bases to trimming and J lost 8 bases, with 17 bases between them. This CDR3 has 16 amino acids. CDR3 sequence: CASSLDSGGFREKLFF. Written as DNA, the CDR3 is TGCGCCAGCAGCTTGGACTCGGGGGGGTTTAGGGAAAAACTGTTTTTT.

This clonotype turned up a few times. CDR3 region: CASSSTGRSEAFF. The CDR3 DNA reads as TGTGCCAGCAGCTCTACCGGGCGATCTGAAGCTTTCTTT. The rearrangement links TRBV7-3 to TRBJ1-1, with no clear D. The CDR3 contains 13 residues. V was cut by 4 bases and J by 6 bases, with 12 bases left in between. Germline V gene lookup returns CDR1 SGHTA and CDR2 FQGTGA.

There are a few counts of this clonotype. The V call is TRBV9, the J call TRBJ2-1; 8 bases are shared with TRBD2. This CDR3 spans 13 amino acids. Germline V gene data show CDR1 as SGDLS and CDR2 as YYNGEE. Germline trimming cut 3 bases from V and 15 bases from J; bases unmatched to any gene: 11. The CDR3 reads CASSAAVAGSVFF. The CDR3 coding sequence is TGTGCCAGCAGCGCTGCGGTAGCGGGGAGTGTGTTCTTC. The entire variable domain, with the rest obtained from reference TRBV9 and TRBJ2-1, is as follows: DSGVTQTPKHLITATGQRVTLRCSPRSGDLSVYWYQQSLDQGLQFLIQYYNGEERAKGNILERFSAQQFPDLHSELNLSSLELGDSALYFCASSAAVAGSVFFGPGTRLTVL.

This clonotype was recorded once. This chain connects TRBV7-2 to TRBJ1-2; 12 nucleotides align to TRBD1. CDR1 is SGHTA and CDR2 is FQGNSA in the germline V gene. The CDR3 spans 19 residues. J gave up 5 bases and V 1 base, and 14 bases lay outside the gene matches. The CDR3 DNA follows: TGTGCCAGCAGCTTAGATGTGGGGACAGGGGGCCGTGTGGGATATGGCTACACCTTC. It translates to CASSLDVGTGGRVGYGYTF. Looking up the rest from reference TRBV7-2 and TRBJ1-2 gives the full variable domain: GAGVSQSPSNKVTEKGKDVELRCDPISGHTALYWYRQSLGQGLEFLIYFQGNSAPDKSGLPSDRFSAERTGGSVSTLTIQRTQQEDSAVYLCASSLDVGTGGRVGYGYTFGSGTRLTVV.

This clonotype was detected a few times. The chain links TRBV7-2 to TRBJ1-2; D is undetermined. Germline V gene lookup returns CDR1 SGHTA and CDR2 FQGNSA. Trimming pared 5 bases from V and 4 bases from J, leaving 17 bases between. The CDR3 has 15 residues. The CDR3 sequence is CASSRGGVKTYGYTF. CDR3 nucleotide sequence: TGTGCCAGCAGCCGAGGCGGGGTTAAGACCTATGGCTACACCTTC.

This clonotype was detected only a few times. The chain couples TRBV5-1 to TRBJ2-3; D is perhaps TRBD2 (6 bases). The CDR3 has 15 residues. With 3 bases removed from V and 5 bases from J, the gap between germline ends came to 16 bases. Looked up from germline, CDR1 is SGHRS and CDR2 is YFSETQ. CDR3 sequence: CASSWTGVGGDTQYF. The CDR3 region has the DNA TGCGCCAGCAGCTGGACCGGGGTGGGAGGAGATACGCAGTATTTT.

The chain links TRBV6-5 to TRBJ1-6; D is perhaps TRBD1 (5 bases). The V gene lost 0 bases and the J gene lost 6 bases, with 12 bases spanning the gap. This CDR3 has 16 amino acids. Germline CDR1 is MNHEY and CDR2 is SVGAGI. Here the CDR3 reads CASSYSAGQSNSPLHF. DNA of the CDR3: TGTGCCAGCAGTTACTCGGCGGGGCAGTCTAATTCACCCCTCCACTTT.

This chain connects TRBV4-1 to TRBJ1-1; no clear D. Deletions cut 2 bases from V and 1 base from J, with 11 bases between. In germline, CDR1 is MGHRA, CDR2 YSYEKL. The CDR3 loop spans 15 amino acids. CDR3 sequence reads: CASSQKGFSNTEAFF. CDR3 sequence (DNA): TGCGCCAGCAGCCAAAAGGGATTCTCGAACACTGAAGCTTTCTTT.

In this sample, this clonotype turned up a few times. The chain couples TRBV6-2 or TRBV6-3 to TRBJ2-1; D is undetermined. The germline CDR1 and CDR2 sequences are MNHEY and SVGEGT. With 5 bases removed from V and 8 bases from J, the gap between germline ends came to 28 bases. The CDR3 runs 18 residues. The CDR3 spells CASSGTGSIRFSLDEQFF. The CDR3 region has the DNA TGTGCCAGCAGTGGCACGGGCTCGATCCGATTTTCGCTTGATGAGCAGTTCTTC.

The CDR3 DNA is TGTGCCAGCAGTAGATCGACAGGCCCCTACGAGCAGTACTTC. It translates to CASSRSTGPYEQYF. The chain carries TRBV6-2 or TRBV6-3 and TRBJ2-7; D perhaps matches TRBD1 (6 bases). The CDR3 runs 14 residues. Trimming stripped 5 bases from V and 2 bases from J, with 13 bases between. CDR1 is MNHEY, CDR2 SVGEGT, per germline.

This clonotype was seen more than once but under ten times. This rearrangement joins TRBV20-1 to TRBJ1-2; tentative D call: TRBD1 (6 bases). The CDR3 spans 14 residues. Germline CDR1 and CDR2: DFQATT and SNEGSKA (reference sequence). Trimming removed 0 bases from V and 4 bases from J, with 12 bases in between. In DNA, the CDR3 is TGCAGTGCTAGAGACCCAGACAGGCCCTATGGCTACACCTTC. Translating it yields CSARDPDRPYGYTF.

V gene TRBV11-2 combines with J gene TRBJ2-1; no clear D. This CDR3 is 16 amino acids long. V lost 5 bases and J lost 3, with 17 bases in between. CDR1 SGHAT and CDR2 FQNNGV come from the germline V gene. The CDR3 DNA is TGTGCCAGCAGCCCGCCGAGTAAGGGTCACTACAATGAGCAGTTCTTC. This sequence encodes CASSPPSKGHYNEQFF.

The chain joins TRBV20-1 to TRBJ1-2, with D uncertain. Deletions cut 5 bases from V and 4 bases from J, with 5 bases between. The CDR3 has 10 residues. Germline assignment: CDR1 DFQATT and CDR2 SNEGSKA (reference sequence). The CDR3 DNA is TGCAGTGCTCTCACCTATGGCTACACCTTC. Its protein product is CSALTYGYTF.

The chain recombines TRBV5-1 with TRBJ2-1, with 7 bases fitting TRBD2. The CDR3 runs 15 residues. The germline V gene encodes CDR1 SGHRS and CDR2 YFSETQ. Trimming cost V 5 bases and J 9 bases; bases outside gene matches: 14. CDR3 coding DNA: TGCGCCAGCAGACCCGCGGGACTACCCGCCGGTGAGCAGTTCTTC. Amino acids: CASRPAGLPAGEQFF.

This chain links TRBV20-1 with TRBJ2-7; 7 nucleotides match TRBD1. The CDR3 contains 13 residues. Germline V gene data show CDR1 as DFQATT and CDR2 as SNEGSKA (reference sequence). Losses at the gene ends were 6 bases for V and 7 bases for J; bases not matched to a gene: 12. The CDR3 region has the DNA TGCAGTGCCCCGGACAGGCCAGGCGGGGAGCAGTACTTC. Its translation is CSAPDRPGGEQYF.

This clonotype was seen more than once but under ten times. The V call is TRBV10-3, the J call TRBJ2-1, with D perhaps matching TRBD1 (6 bases). Deletions cut 5 bases from V and 0 bases from J, with 8 bases between. Looked up from germline, CDR1 is ENHRY and CDR2 is SYGVKD. The CDR3 contains 14 residues. The CDR3 spells CAISQGSSYNEQFF. The CDR3 DNA follows: TGTGCCATCAGTCAGGGGAGCTCCTACAATGAGCAGTTCTTC.

The chain links TRBV5-4 to TRBJ2-5, with unresolved D. The CDR3 is 13 amino acids. The germline V gene has CDR1 SGHNT and CDR2 YYREEE (reference sequence). The V end lost 1 base, the J end lost 4 bases, and 8 bases lay between the germline ends. CDR3 nucleotide sequence: TGTGCCAGCAGCTTGCCCGATGGAGAGACCCAGTACTTC. As protein: CASSLPDGETQYF.

This clonotype was detected a few times. This rearrangement joins TRBV7-3 to TRBJ2-1; 7 bases match TRBD1. J gave up 3 bases and V 0 bases, and 8 bases lay outside the gene matches. Germline CDR1 and CDR2: SGHTA and FQGTGA. This CDR3 has 17 amino acids. The CDR3 here is CASSLTIRGRFYNEQFF. The CDR3 DNA is TGTGCCAGCAGCTTAACGATTAGGGGGCGTTTCTACAATGAGCAGTTCTTC.

The CDR3 DNA reads as TGTGCCAGCATCATCGATGGAGGGTACGAGCAGTACTTC. Translation gives CASIIDGGYEQYF. The V and J genes are TRBV28 and TRBJ2-7; tentative D call: TRBD2 (6 bases). The ends were cut back, 7 bases at V and 4 bases at J, with 14 bases in the middle. Germline CDR1 MDHEN, CDR2 SYDVKM. The CDR3 sequence is 13 residues long.

This clonotype was observed many times. This chain joins TRBV10-3 and TRBJ2-1, with 15 positions matching TRBD2. The junction had 9 bases not matched to a gene; V was cut back by 3 bases and J by 3 bases. The CDR3 extends over 19 amino acids. CDR1 is ENHRY and CDR2 is SYGVKD in the germline V gene. In DNA form, the CDR3 reads TGTGCCATCAGTGACACAGGACTAGCGGGAGGGCCCGTCTACAATGAGCAGTTCTTC. This gives the protein CAISDTGLAGGPVYNEQFF.

The V call is TRBV4-2, the J call TRBJ2-1; tentatively, D is TRBD1 (6 bases). CDR3 size: 16 residues. Trimming removed 0 bases from V and 5 bases from J, with 14 bases in between. The V gene's germline CDR1 is LGHNA and CDR2 YNFKEQ. The CDR3, as DNA: TGTGCCAGCAGCCAAGATCGGAGGACAGATGACAATGAGCAGTTCTTC. Residues: CASSQDRRTDDNEQFF.

This clonotype came up a few times. The rearrangement links TRBV5-1 to TRBJ1-5; the D is unclear. V lost 1 base, J lost 4 bases, and 6 bases lay in between. The V gene's germline CDR1 is SGHRS and CDR2 YFSETQ. This CDR3 is built from 13 residues. CDR3 coding DNA: TGCGCCAGCAGCTTGCTCGGGAATCAGCCCCAGCATTTT. Its protein is CASSLLGNQPQHF.

This clonotype was observed a few times. The chain joins TRBV29-1 to TRBJ1-2; 7 positions agree with TRBD1. The CDR3 extends over 13 amino acids. Germline V gives CDR1 SQVTM, CDR2 ANQGSEA. The trim removed 7 bases at V and 3 bases at J, leaving 8 bases unmatched. The CDR3 region has the DNA TGCAGCGCCTTAACAGGGGACGACTATGGCTACACCTTC. Its protein product is CSALTGDDYGYTF. Looking up the rest from reference TRBV29-1 and TRBJ1-2 gives the full variable domain: SAVISQKPSRDICQRGTSLTIQCQVDSQVTMMFWYRQQPGQSLTLIATANQGSEATYESGFVIDKFPISRPNLTFSTLTVSNMSPEDSSIYLCSALTGDDYGYTFGSGTRLTVV.

This clonotype was counted only a few times. The CDR3, as DNA: TGTGCCAGCAGCGTAGCGGATGATGGCACTGAAGCTTTCTTT. This translates into CASSVADDGTEAFF. The chain employs TRBV9 and TRBJ1-1; D is unclear. Trimming stripped 0 bases from V and 4 bases from J, with 10 bases between. This CDR3 spans 14 amino acids. CDR1 and CDR2 from the germline V gene are SGDLS and YYNGEE.

The chain links TRBV11-2 to TRBJ2-2, with no clear D. Germline V CDR1 and CDR2: SGHAT, FQNNGV. This CDR3 has 17 amino acids. The V and J ends lost 2 bases and 2 bases respectively, with 15 bases between them. The CDR3 reads CASSLPPSKPNTGELFF. The CDR3 DNA is TGTGCCAGCAGCTTACCCCCAAGTAAACCCAACACCGGGGAGCTGTTTTTT.

The chain joins TRBV27 to TRBJ2-3, with D possibly called TRBD1 or TRBD2 (5 bases each). V was cut by 8 bases and J by 4 bases, with 25 bases left in between. In germline, CDR1 is MNHEY, CDR2 SMNVEV (reference sequence). The CDR3 has 17 residues. The CDR3, as DNA: TGTGCCAGCTCGAAAAGGCCCGGGACGGGTGCGGCAGATACGCAGTATTTT. As protein: CASSKRPGTGAADTQYF.

The chain recombines TRBV7-8 with TRBJ2-3; unclear D gene. Deletions cut 6 bases from V and 2 bases from J, with 15 bases between. This CDR3 has 15 amino acids. Germline values: CDR1 SGHVS, CDR2 FQNEAQ. The CDR3: CASRPRASVTDTQYF. The DNA for the CDR3 is TGTGCCAGCAGACCCCGGGCCTCAGTCACAGATACGCAGTATTTT. The whole variable domain, filled in from reference TRBV7-8 and TRBJ2-3, reads GAGVSQSPRYKVAKRGQDVALRCDPISGHVSLFWYQQALGQGPEFLTYFQNEAQLDKSGLPSDRFFAERPEGSVSTLKIQRTQQEDSAVYLCASRPRASVTDTQYFGPGTRLTVL.

The chain joins TRBV20-1 to TRBJ1-5; 7 nucleotides align to TRBD1. After removal of 6 bases from V and 0 bases from J, the junction contained 8 bases not matched to a gene. Germline V gene lookup returns CDR1 DFQATT and CDR2 SNEGSKA (reference sequence). The CDR3 loop spans 15 amino acids. CDR3 bases: TGCAGTGCACTAACAGGGGCTTATAGCAATCAGCCCCAGCATTTT. Translation: CSALTGAYSNQPQHF.